The subject of this entry is one TCR beta chain. The target antigen is unknown. V lost 3 bases, J lost 4 bases, and 12 bases lay in between. This CDR3 is built from 15 residues. Carrying unique molecular identifiers, the cDNA also gained a universal primer site through template switching. A single record per CDR3 protein comes from TCRdb applying MiXCR to the 5' RACE reads. Of roughly 290,000 distinct CDR3 sequences in the sample, roughly 8.6% were seen once. The entry originates in a study of identical twins. Study results and caveats: Invariant MAIT and iNKT cells could partly confound zero-insertion analyses. Those out-of-frame alpha sequences shared by twins showed an excess of low generation probability. Out-of-frame TCR alpha sharing in monozygotic twins exceeded recombination model predictions.

These sequences were also reported in another study, on yellow fever vaccine responses in identical twins.

The chain employs TRBV12-3 or TRBV12-4 and TRBJ2-2, with a weak D call TRBD1 (6 bases). This TCR was recovered from a woman between 18 and 29 years old in good health. The sequenced sample was memory (CD45RO+) T cells sorted from blood. The CDR3 region is CASSFLTGFTGELFF. The CDR3 DNA reads TGTGCCAGCAGTTTTCTTACAGGGTTCACCGGGGAGCTGTTTTTT.